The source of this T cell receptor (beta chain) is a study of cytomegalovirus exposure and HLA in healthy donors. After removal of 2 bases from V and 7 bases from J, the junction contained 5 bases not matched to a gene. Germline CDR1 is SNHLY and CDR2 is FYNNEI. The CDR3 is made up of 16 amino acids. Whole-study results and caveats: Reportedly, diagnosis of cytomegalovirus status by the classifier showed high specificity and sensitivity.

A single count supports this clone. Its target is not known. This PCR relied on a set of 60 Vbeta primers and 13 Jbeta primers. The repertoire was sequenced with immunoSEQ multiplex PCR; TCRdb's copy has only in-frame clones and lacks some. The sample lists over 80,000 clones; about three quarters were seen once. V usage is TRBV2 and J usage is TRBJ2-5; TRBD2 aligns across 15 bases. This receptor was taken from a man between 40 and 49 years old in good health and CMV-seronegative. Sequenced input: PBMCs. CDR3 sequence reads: CASSERGLAGGWTQYF. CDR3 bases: TGTGCCAGCAGTGAAAGGGGACTAGCGGGGGGTTGGACCCAGTACTTC.